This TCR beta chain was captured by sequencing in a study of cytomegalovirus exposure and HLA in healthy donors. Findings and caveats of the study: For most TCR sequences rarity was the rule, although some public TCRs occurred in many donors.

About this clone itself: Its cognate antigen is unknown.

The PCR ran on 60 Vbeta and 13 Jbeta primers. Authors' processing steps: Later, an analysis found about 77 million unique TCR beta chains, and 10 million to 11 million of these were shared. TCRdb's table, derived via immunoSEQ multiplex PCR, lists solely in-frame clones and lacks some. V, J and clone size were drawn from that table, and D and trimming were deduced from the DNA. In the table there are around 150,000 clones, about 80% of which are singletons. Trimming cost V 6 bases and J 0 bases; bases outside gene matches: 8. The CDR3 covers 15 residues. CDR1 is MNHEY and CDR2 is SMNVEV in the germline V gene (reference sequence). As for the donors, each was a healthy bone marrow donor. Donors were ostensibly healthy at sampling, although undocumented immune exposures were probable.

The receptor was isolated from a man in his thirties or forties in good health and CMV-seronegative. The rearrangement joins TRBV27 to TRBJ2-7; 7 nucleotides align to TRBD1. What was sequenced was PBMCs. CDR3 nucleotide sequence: TGTGCCAGCAGCCCGACAGGGATTCACTCCTACGAGCAGTACTTC. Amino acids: CASSPTGIHSYEQYF.